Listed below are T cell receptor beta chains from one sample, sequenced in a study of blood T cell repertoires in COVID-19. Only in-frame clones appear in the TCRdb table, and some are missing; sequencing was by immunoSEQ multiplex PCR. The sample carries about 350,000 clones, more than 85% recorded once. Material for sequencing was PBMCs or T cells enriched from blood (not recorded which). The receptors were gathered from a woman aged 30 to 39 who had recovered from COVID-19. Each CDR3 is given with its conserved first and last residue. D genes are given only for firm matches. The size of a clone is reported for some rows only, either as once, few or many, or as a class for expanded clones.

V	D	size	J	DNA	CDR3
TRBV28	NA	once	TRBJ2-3	TGTGCCAGCAGTTTCTCACGACTGGACAGAAACACAGATACGCAGTATTTT	CASSFSRLDRNTDTQYF
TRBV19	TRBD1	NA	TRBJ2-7	TGTGCCAGTAGTACCGGGACAGGGTCAGGAGAGCAGTACTTC	CASSTGTGSGEQYF
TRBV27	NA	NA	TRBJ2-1	TGTGCCAGCAGTTTTTCAGCCAGGAATGAGCAGTTCTTC	CASSFSARNEQFF
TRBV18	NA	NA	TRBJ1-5	TGTGCCAGCTCACCAGTCGGAGCTTACAATCAGCCCCAGCATTTT	CASSPVGAYNQPQHF
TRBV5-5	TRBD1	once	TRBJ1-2	TGTGCCAGCAGCTTGGGGGGACAGTCAAGCGGTATTGGCTACACCTTC	CASSLGGQSSGIGYTF
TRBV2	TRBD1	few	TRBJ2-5	TGTGCCAGCAGTGGGACAGGGGTACGTCAAGAGACCCAGTACTTC	CASSGTGVRQETQYF
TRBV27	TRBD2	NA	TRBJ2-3	TGTGCCAGCAGTTTACGCAAAAGCGGGGGTTACACAGATACGCAGTATTTT	CASSLRKSGGYTDTQYF
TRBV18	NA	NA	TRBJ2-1	TGTGCCAGCTCACCGGGGGGATTCGAGCAGTTCTTC	CASSPGGFEQFF
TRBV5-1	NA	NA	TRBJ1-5	TGCGCCAGCAGCTTGAGCCCCACAGGGTCGAATCAGCCCCAGCATTTT	CASSLSPTGSNQPQHF
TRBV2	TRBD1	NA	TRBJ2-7	TGTGCCAGCAGTGGACAGGGGGCCGGGGAGCAGTACTTC	CASSGQGAGEQYF
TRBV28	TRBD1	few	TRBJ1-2	TGTGCCAGCAGTTTAATGGACAGGGGGGATGGCTACACCTTC	CASSLMDRGDGYTF
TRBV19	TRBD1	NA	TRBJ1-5	TGTGCCAGTAGTAAGAATGAGAACCGACAGGGGGCCATCCAGCCCCAGCATTTT	CASSKNENRQGAIQPQHF
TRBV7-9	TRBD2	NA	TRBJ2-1	TGTGCCAGCAGCTTAATCGGGGGGATAAACAATGAGCAGTTCTTC	CASSLIGGINNEQFF
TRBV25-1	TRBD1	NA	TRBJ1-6	TGTGCCAGCATAGGGACAGGGGTATATTCACCCCTCCACTTT	CASIGTGVYSPLHF
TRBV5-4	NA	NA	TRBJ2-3	TGTGCCAGCAGCCCGGAGAGGCAGGGGGGAGGAGATACGCAGTATTTT	CASSPERQGGGDTQYF
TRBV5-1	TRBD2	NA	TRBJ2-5	TGCGCCAGCAGCTTGGGGGGGACTAGGGAAGAGACCCAGTACTTC	CASSLGGTREETQYF
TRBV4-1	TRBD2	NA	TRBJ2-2	TGCGCCAGCAGCCAATCCACCGTCCGAGCGGGGGCCGGATGGGACGGGGAGCTGTTTTTT	CASSQSTVRAGAGWDGELFF